This TCR beta chain was identified during a study of T cell responses to AZD1222 COVID-19 vaccine. At the level of the study: Researchers grouped second doses given at about 4 or about 12 weeks into one pool.

The data were produced by immunoSEQ multiplex PCR, yet TCRdb's version contains in-frame clones alone and is incomplete. The sample lists some 130,000 clones, 85% to 90% seen once, with around 22% in the top ten. The CDR3 has 14 amino acids. Germline CDR1 reads SGDLS; CDR2 reads YYNGEE. Trimming took 1 base from V and 2 from J, leaving 9 bases between them. The TCR comes from an adult in good health. Sequenced here: peripheral blood, sampled on day 0 of AZD1222 vaccination. The chain employs TRBV9 and TRBJ1-2; a possible D gene is TRBD1 (5 bases). This CDR3 is CASSVTGLNYGYTF. The CDR3 DNA sequence: TGTGCCAGCAGCGTAACGGGACTGAACTATGGCTACACCTTC.